This T cell receptor (beta chain) was identified in a study of blood T cell repertoires in COVID-19. Study-level information: PBMCs, B-cell-depleted T cells, or T cells were the source of the cDNA or gDNA that made up the material.

This CDR3 has 13 amino acids. The V gene's germline CDR1 is MNHEY and CDR2 SVGEGT. Trimming took 3 bases from V and 3 from J, leaving 8 bases between them. In the authors' workflow: It was from reference gene primer amplification that nucleated cell counts were estimated. The method was immunoSEQ multiplex PCR; TCRdb's version includes in-frame clones alone and lacks a portion of them. V and J calls and clone size are given by that table; D and trimming were obtained from the DNA. The sample carries around 360,000 clones, more than 70% recorded once. J is TRBJ1-1 and V is TRBV6-2 or TRBV6-3; D is unresolved. The sequenced sample was peripheral blood. This receptor was identified in a woman aged 25 to 39 with COVID-19, enrolled during active disease. CDR3: CASSYGPHTEAFF. CDR3 DNA: TGTGCCAGCAGTTATGGCCCCCACACTGAAGCTTTCTTT.